The rows below give T cell receptor beta chains drawn from one sample of a study of early T cells in non-severe SARS-CoV-2 infection. TCRdb re-called the 5' RACE reads through MiXCR, storing one row per CDR3 protein. In the table there are roughly 30,000 distinct CDR3 sequences, 6.6% of which are singletons. The sequencing sample was made of whole blood. Every receptor here comes from an adult who was a healthcare worker with PCR-confirmed SARS-CoV-2 infection or an uninfected control (not recorded which). Each CDR3 is given with its conserved first and last residue. The D gene is left open where the match is weak. Size values are once, few and many counts, or a class for expanded clones, and some rows have none.

d_gene	v_gene	j_gene	abundance	CDR3nt	CDR3aa
NA	TRBV19	TRBJ1-5	many	TGTGCCAGTAGTATAGAGAGACCTCAGCCCCAGCATTTT	CASSIERPQPQHF
NA	TRBV12-3/TRBV12-4	TRBJ2-7	NA	TGTGCCAGCAGTCCAGGGAACTCCTACGAGCAGTACTTC	CASSPGNSYEQYF
NA	TRBV20-1	TRBJ2-5	few	TGCAGTGCTAGAACGAGAGAGGGTGGGACCCAGTACTTC	CSARTREGGTQYF
NA	TRBV3-1	TRBJ2-7	many	TGTGCCAGCAGCTTACAGGAGTACGAGCAGTACTTC	CASSLQEYEQYF
NA	TRBV12-3/TRBV12-4	TRBJ2-2	many	TGTGCCAGCAAATTAGTTTCGGGGCTAGTAAGCACCGGGGAGCTGTTTTTT	CASKLVSGLVSTGELFF
TRBD1	TRBV20-1	TRBJ1-5	NA	TGCAGTGCTAGGGTTCCGGACAGGGGGAGTTTGGGTCAGCCCCAGCATTTT	CSARVPDRGSLGQPQHF
NA	TRBV7-6	TRBJ2-6	many	TGTGCCAGCAGCTTTTCCAACGTCCTGACTTTC	CASSFSNVLTF
NA	TRBV7-9	TRBJ2-3	NA	TGTGCCAGCAGTTTACGGGACGGGACAGATACGCAGTATTTT	CASSLRDGTDTQYF
TRBD1	TRBV19	TRBJ1-6	many	TGTGCCAGTACCCGACATCAGGGGGCTCTCATGGATTCACCCCTCCACTTT	CASTRHQGALMDSPLHF
NA	TRBV27	TRBJ1-4	many	TGTGCCAGCTTTTGCGGACAGCTTTATAATGAAAAACTGTTTTTT	CASFCGQLYNEKLFF
NA	TRBV27	TRBJ2-1	large	TGTGCCAGCAGTTTAGGGGAGTGGAACAATGAGCAGTTCTTC	CASSLGEWNNEQFF
NA	TRBV11-3	TRBJ2-2	many	TGTGCCAGCAGCTTAAGTATGTTAGGGACACAGAACACCGGGGAGCTGTTTTTT	CASSLSMLGTQNTGELFF
TRBD2	TRBV7-6	TRBJ2-3	NA	TGTGCCAGCAGCTTAGCGCTGGGACTAGCGGCATCAGGGGATACGCAGTATTTT	CASSLALGLAASGDTQYF
NA	TRBV29-1	TRBJ2-7	many	TGCAGCGTTGGGCAGGGGAATATATACGAGCAGTACTTC	CSVGQGNIYEQYF
NA	TRBV28	TRBJ2-2	few	TGTGCCAGCAGCACCGGGGTTCTTACCGGGGAGCTGTTTTTT	CASSTGVLTGELFF
NA	TRBV7-3	TRBJ1-1	many	TGTGCCAGCAGCTTAACAGGGGGCACTGAAGCTTTCTTT	CASSLTGGTEAFF
NA	TRBV4-3	TRBJ2-7	many	TGCGCCAGCAGCCCAACCGGGACGGATCCCTACGAGCAGTACTTC	CASSPTGTDPYEQYF
TRBD2	TRBV4-1	TRBJ2-5	many	TGCGCCGCAGGCCGGGGGGGCCAAGAGACCCAGTACTTC	CAAGRGGQETQYF
TRBD2	TRBV7-8	TRBJ2-7	NA	TGTGCCAGCAGCTCTAACCGACTAGCGGGGGGCTCCTACGAGCAGTACTTC	CASSSNRLAGGSYEQYF
NA	TRBV5-1	TRBJ2-5	NA	TGCGCCAGCAGCGCCGCGGCAGGACAAGAGACCCAGTACTTC	CASSAAAGQETQYF
NA	TRBV18	TRBJ2-7	NA	TGTGCCAGCTCACCTAGTCTGGTAGGGGGTTTCGACGAGCAGTACTTC	CASSPSLVGGFDEQYF
NA	TRBV20-1	TRBJ1-2	many	TGCAGTGCTAGTGGGCACGACTATGGCTACACCTTC	CSASGHDYGYTF